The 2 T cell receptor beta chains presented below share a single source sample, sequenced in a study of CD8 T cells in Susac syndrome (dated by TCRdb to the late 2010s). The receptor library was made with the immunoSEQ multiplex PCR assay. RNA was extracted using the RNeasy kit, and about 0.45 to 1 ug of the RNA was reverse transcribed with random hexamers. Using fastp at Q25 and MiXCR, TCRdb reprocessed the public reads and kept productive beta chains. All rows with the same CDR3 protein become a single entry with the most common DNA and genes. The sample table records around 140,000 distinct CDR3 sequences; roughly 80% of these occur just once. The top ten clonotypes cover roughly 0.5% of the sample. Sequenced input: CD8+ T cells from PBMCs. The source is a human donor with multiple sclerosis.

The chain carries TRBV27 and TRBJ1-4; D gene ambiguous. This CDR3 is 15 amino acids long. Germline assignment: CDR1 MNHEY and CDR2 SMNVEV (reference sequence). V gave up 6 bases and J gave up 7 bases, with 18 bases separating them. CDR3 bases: TGTGCCAGCAGCTCCTCCGGTAGTAGAGGTGAAAAACTGTTTTTT. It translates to CASSSSGSRGEKLFF. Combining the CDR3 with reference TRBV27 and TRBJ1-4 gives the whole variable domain EAQVTQNPRYLITVTGKKLTVTCSQNMNHEYMSWYRQDPGLGLRQIYYSMNVEVTDKGDVPEGYKVSRKEKRNFPLILESPSPNQTSLYFCASSSSGSRGEKLFFGSGTQLSVL.

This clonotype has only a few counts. CDR3 sequence: CASSWGTGGNEQFF. In DNA, the CDR3 is TGTGCCAGCAGTTGGGGGACAGGAGGCAATGAGCAGTTCTTC. The rearrangement uses TRBV6-5 and TRBJ2-1; 8 bases map to TRBD1. This CDR3 has 14 amino acids. Germline CDR1 MNHEY, CDR2 SVGAGI. V gave up 4 bases and J gave up 6 bases; unmatched junction bases: 5.